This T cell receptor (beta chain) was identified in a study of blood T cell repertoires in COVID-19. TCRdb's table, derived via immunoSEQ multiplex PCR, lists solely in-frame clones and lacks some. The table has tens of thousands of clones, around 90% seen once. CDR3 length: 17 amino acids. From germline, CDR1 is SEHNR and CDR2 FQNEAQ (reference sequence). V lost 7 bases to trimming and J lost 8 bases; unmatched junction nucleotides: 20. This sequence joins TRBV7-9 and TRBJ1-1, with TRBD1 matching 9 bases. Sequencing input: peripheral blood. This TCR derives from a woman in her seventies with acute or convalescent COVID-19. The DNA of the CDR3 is TGTGCCAGCACCCTCACCTTAGGACAGGGGAACCTTGGGGAAGCTTTCTTT. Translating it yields CASTLTLGQGNLGEAFF.